This is a list of T cell receptor beta chains from one sample in a study of OX40 agonist ivuxolimab in advanced cancers. Method: immunoSEQ multiplex PCR; TCRdb's copy keeps in-frame clones and lacks some. The sample has some 85,000 clones; 70% to 90% are singletons. The sequencing here drew on CD4+ or CD8+ T cells sorted from blood, taken in a trial of the OX40 agonist ivuxolimab. The receptors derive from an adult with an advanced solid tumor such as melanoma, head and neck, liver or kidney cancer. CDR3s include the opening cysteine and the closing phenylalanine or tryptophan. The D gene is left open where the match is weak. Some rows mark clone size as missing; the rest say once, few, many or name a class of expanded clone.

v_gene,j_gene,d_gene,abundance,CDR3aa,CDR3nt
TRBV7-2,TRBJ2-3,-,-,CASSLVGFTQYF,TGTGCCAGCAGCTTAGTTGGGTTTACGCAGTATTTT
TRBV4-1,TRBJ1-5,-,-,CASSQDRDQPQHF,TGCGCCAGCAGCCAAGATCGGGACCAGCCCCAGCATTTT
TRBV19,TRBJ2-3,TRBD2,-,CASSSLSPGLADLDTQYF,TGTGCCAGTAGTTCCCTTAGCCCGGGACTAGCAGATTTAGATACGCAGTATTTT
TRBV7-8,TRBJ2-1,TRBD2,-,CASSFTIIAGMPNNEQFF,TGTGCCAGCAGCTTTACAATTATAGCGGGAATGCCGAACAATGAGCAGTTCTTC
TRBV29-1,TRBJ1-1,-,-,CSGLEGGTEAFF,TGCAGCGGGCTGGAAGGGGGGACTGAAGCTTTCTTT
TRBV10-1,TRBJ1-1,TRBD1,-,CASSESRDRPEAFF,TGCGCCAGCAGTGAGTCGAGGGACAGGCCTGAAGCTTTCTTT
TRBV12-5,TRBJ1-3,-,-,CASGFDGSSGNTIYF,TGTGCTAGTGGTTTCGACGGTAGCTCTGGAAACACCATATATTTT
TRBV18,TRBJ2-1,TRBD1,few,CASSRGQGNEQFF,TGTGCCAGCTCACGGGGACAGGGAAATGAGCAGTTCTTC
TRBV6-5,TRBJ1-1,-,-,CASIRGGDTEAFF,TGTGCCAGCATCCGGGGAGGGGATACTGAAGCTTTCTTT
TRBV14,TRBJ2-2,TRBD2,-,CASSQVQRGATGELFF,TGTGCCAGCAGCCAAGTCCAGCGGGGGGCCACCGGGGAGCTGTTTTTT
TRBV6-1,TRBJ1-4,-,-,CASKRSPNEKLFF,TGTGCCAGCAAACGGAGCCCTAATGAAAAACTGTTTTTT
TRBV5-1,TRBJ1-2,-,-,CASSLRAAERNGYTF,TGCGCCAGCAGCTTGAGGGCGGCCGAGAGAAATGGCTACACCTTC
TRBV5-1,TRBJ1-1,TRBD1,-,CASSIETGGNTEAFF,TGCGCCAGCAGCATAGAGACAGGGGGGAACACTGAAGCTTTCTTT
TRBV6-5,TRBJ1-5,TRBD1,-,CASRPGQVNQPQHF,TGTGCCAGCAGACCTGGACAGGTCAATCAGCCCCAGCATTTT
TRBV4-1,TRBJ2-7,-,-,CASSQDPSLEQYF,TGCGCCAGCAGCCAAGATCCAAGCCTCGAGCAGTACTTC
TRBV6-1,TRBJ2-2,TRBD1,-,CASRPGQGRTGELFF,TGTGCCAGCAGACCGGGACAGGGTCGTACCGGGGAGCTGTTTTTT
TRBV19,TRBJ1-3,TRBD1,once,CASSPTGTGAGNTIYF,TGTGCCAGTAGTCCCACCGGGACAGGGGCTGGAAACACCATATATTTT
TRBV5-4,TRBJ2-5,TRBD2,once,CASSLSGLAGGKETQYF,TGTGCCAGCAGCTTGTCGGGTCTAGCGGGGGGAAAAGAGACCCAGTACTTC
TRBV27,TRBJ2-7,TRBD2,-,CASSRTSGRANEQYF,TGTGCCAGCAGTCGGACTAGCGGGAGGGCCAACGAGCAGTACTTC
TRBV25-1,TRBJ1-2,-,-,CASSDSAGVPNYGYTF,TGTGCCAGCAGTGATTCCGCGGGGGTTCCGAATTATGGCTACACCTTC
TRBV19,TRBJ2-1,TRBD2,-,CASSIALLAGFNEQFF,TGTGCCAGTAGTATCGCACTACTAGCGGGCTTCAATGAGCAGTTCTTC
TRBV11-2,TRBJ2-5,TRBD1,-,CASSPNGQVQETQYF,TGTGCCAGCAGCCCTAATGGACAGGTACAAGAGACCCAGTACTTC
TRBV10-3,TRBJ1-1,-,-,CASEGAMNTEAFF,TGTGCCAGCGAGGGTGCAATGAACACTGAAGCTTTCTTT
TRBV5-1,TRBJ2-6,TRBD1,once,CASSLARTGAGANVLTF,TGCGCCAGCAGCTTGGCCCGGACAGGGGCTGGGGCCAACGTCCTGACTTTC
TRBV19,TRBJ1-2,-,-,CASSIGLGGYTF,TGTGCCAGTAGTATTGGCCTTGGAGGCTACACCTTC
TRBV19,TRBJ2-3,-,-,CASSIGRDTQYF,TGTGCCAGTAGTATAGGGCGGGATACGCAGTATTTT
TRBV6-1,TRBJ2-3,TRBD2,-,CASSEGRLAGVSTDTQYF,TGTGCCAGCAGTGAAGGGCGACTTGCGGGAGTTAGCACAGATACGCAGTATTTT
TRBV7-8,TRBJ1-2,-,-,CASSQTTGPLGYTF,TGTGCCAGCAGCCAAACAACAGGGCCCCTTGGCTACACCTTC
TRBV19,TRBJ2-1,-,-,CASSSGTQSFYNEQFF,TGTGCCAGTAGTAGCGGGACACAAAGTTTTTACAATGAGCAGTTCTTC
TRBV19,TRBJ1-5,TRBD1,-,CASTPQGAQSNQPQHF,TGTGCCAGTACCCCTCAGGGGGCACAGAGCAATCAGCCCCAGCATTTT
TRBV30,TRBJ2-7,TRBD2,-,CAWSVQAGGEQYF,TGTGCCTGGAGTGTACAAGCGGGGGGGGAGCAGTACTTC
TRBV10-3,TRBJ1-3,-,-,CAISESQGRDTIYF,TGTGCCATCAGTGAGTCCCAGGGACGGGACACCATATATTTT
TRBV28,TRBJ2-2,-,-,CASSFNWETGELFF,TGTGCCAGCAGTTTTAATTGGGAGACCGGGGAGCTGTTTTTT
TRBV2,TRBJ1-5,-,-,CASQGAFNQPQHF,TGTGCCAGCCAAGGCGCGTTCAATCAGCCCCAGCATTTT
TRBV6-5,TRBJ1-1,TRBD1,-,CASSYRTGFTEAFF,TGTGCCAGCAGTTATCGGACAGGATTCACTGAAGCTTTCTTT
TRBV5-3,TRBJ2-1,TRBD2,-,CARSEPGTKAHRSYNEQFF,TGTGCCAGAAGCGAACCCGGGACTAAAGCCCATAGATCCTACAATGAGCAGTTCTTC
TRBV29-1,TRBJ1-2,TRBD1,-,CSVEAPGTVYGYTF,TGCAGCGTTGAAGCCCCGGGGACAGTCTATGGCTACACCTTC
TRBV5-1,TRBJ1-2,-,-,CASSLEGNDGYTF,TGCGCCAGCAGCTTGGAGGGGAACGATGGCTACACCTTC
TRBV5-1,TRBJ2-6,-,-,CASSSGSGTSGANVLTF,TGCGCCAGCAGCTCAGGATCAGGGACCTCTGGGGCCAACGTCCTGACTTTC
TRBV30,TRBJ1-5,-,few,CAWSVAGSQPQHF,TGTGCCTGGAGTGTGGCAGGGTCTCAGCCCCAGCATTTT
TRBV7-7,TRBJ2-3,TRBD2,-,CASSLASGSQYTQYF,TGTGCCAGCAGCTTGGCTAGCGGGAGTCAATATACGCAGTATTTT
TRBV5-1,TRBJ1-2,-,-,CASSLSGAYGYTF,TGCGCCAGCAGCTTGTCAGGGGCCTATGGCTACACCTTC
TRBV12-5,TRBJ2-1,-,-,CASGLVLGPKGVDEQFF,TGTGCTAGTGGTTTGGTCCTTGGACCCAAGGGGGTCGATGAGCAGTTCTTC
TRBV30,TRBJ2-5,-,few,CAWSVPMSGYQETQYF,TGTGCCTGGAGTGTCCCTATGAGCGGGTACCAAGAGACCCAGTACTTC
TRBV6-5,TRBJ2-3,TRBD1,few,CATTRRTGRTDTQYF,TGTGCCACCACAAGAAGGACAGGGAGGACAGATACGCAGTATTTT
TRBV2,TRBJ2-5,-,-,CASLERLALPETQYF,TGTGCCAGCTTAGAACGGCTAGCACTACCGGAGACCCAGTACTTC
TRBV13,TRBJ1-6,TRBD1,medium-sized,CASSVTGGISPLHF,TGTGCCAGCAGCGTGACAGGGGGCATATCACCCCTCCACTTT
TRBV19,TRBJ2-1,TRBD2,-,CASSHGAGVRDNEQFF,TGTGCCAGTAGCCACGGGGCGGGAGTGCGGGACAATGAGCAGTTCTTC
TRBV18,TRBJ2-1,-,-,CASSQRQSSYNEQFF,TGTGCCAGCTCGCAGCGACAGAGCTCCTACAATGAGCAGTTCTTC